This TCR beta chain appears in the sequencing data of a study of T cell responses to AZD1222 COVID-19 vaccine. Sequenced by immunoSEQ multiplex PCR; TCRdb stores in-frame clones only, minus some. The table includes fewer than 90,000 clones, about nine tenths detected once. Germline CDR1 is MNHEY and CDR2 is SMNVEV (reference sequence). With 2 bases removed from V and 4 bases from J, the gap between germline ends came to 5 bases. The CDR3 covers 12 residues. This chain joins TRBV27 and TRBJ2-5; D not resolved. The TCR was taken from an adult who received the AZD1222 COVID-19 vaccine. Sequences were derived from peripheral blood, sampled 28 days after the second AZD1222 dose. The CDR3 is CASSLMGETQYF. The DNA of the CDR3 is TGTGCCAGCAGTTTAATGGGAGAGACCCAGTACTTC.